This T cell receptor (beta chain) was obtained from a study of T cell repertoires in ileal Crohn's disease. The table came from immunoSEQ multiplex PCR; TCRdb's copy has only in-frame clones and leaves some out. The sample gives approximately 14,000 clones, 70% to 85% of which show up once; 11% to 15% is in the top ten. CDR3 length: 12 amino acids. Trimming at V came to 7 bases and at J to 3 bases, leaving 4 bases not matched to a gene. CDR1 and CDR2 from the germline V gene are SQVTM and ANQGSEA. This clone was seen a few times. As to time point: inflamed ileum from the surgical specimen. The sequenced sample consisted of ileal tissue. The sequence came from an adult with Crohn's disease. The chain links TRBV29-1 to TRBJ2-7, with TRBD1 matching over 9 bases. CDR3 residues: CSALDRGYEQYF. The CDR3 DNA reads as TGCAGCGCCCTGGACAGGGGCTACGAGCAGTACTTC.